The subject of this entry is one T cell receptor (beta chain). It was with a sample-barcoded 5' primer and a J-beta primer mix that a second PCR of about 6 to 12 cycles was run. TCRdb itself ran the 5' RACE reads through MiXCR, one entry per CDR3 protein. This sample has some 940,000 distinct CDR3 sequences; 25% to 30% occur once, and the top ten carry approximately 10%. The data derive from a study of blood T cells in healthy people across ages. From germline, CDR1 is SGHRS and CDR2 YFSETQ. The CDR3 consists of 13 residues. V was clipped by 4 bases and J by 3 bases, with 11 bases between them. The data also belong to a second study, concerning T cells of mothers and their children. From that paper: Primer M1S, used in the second PCR, introduced sample barcodes and 2-4 random nucleotides.

The specimen sequenced was blood. The receptor's source is a woman in her forties in good health. The rearrangement links TRBV5-1 to TRBJ2-7; D is possibly TRBD2 (5 bases). The CDR3 nucleotides read TGCGCCAGCAGCCTACCAGCGGACTACGAGCAGTACTTC. Amino acid sequence: CASSLPADYEQYF.